The following is a T cell receptor beta chain sequence with its context. This clone was observed a handful of times. No antigen is known for it. The sample holds no much larger clone one base away, and base qualities are not on file. The sample originates from a study of blood T cell repertoires in COVID-19 (dated by TCRdb to the early 2020s). Study-level background: Collaborator samples came from the United States, Italy and Spain and covered acute and convalescent phases of COVID-19. The material from the prospective study consisted of cDNA or gDNA derived from T cells, B-cell-depleted T cells, or PBMCs. The dataset comprised deeply sampled blood TCRbeta repertoires from subjects exposed to, actively infected with, or recovered from COVID-19. The repertoires were released in a freely available public database intended as a resource for research on the immune response to SARS-CoV-2. The samples were drawn from the first 160 participants of the ongoing ImmuneRACE study and from 950 to 1,500 subjects provided by 6 global collaborators. The sample metadata nearly always contained a de-identified subject ID, COVID-19 status, age in years and sex. Where available, HLA class I and class II types were obtained from metadata supplied by the sample provider rather than from assay-based typing. Points the paper makes about the study in general: The quantity of clinical and demographic metadata differed by source and by participant and was supplied without curation.

CDR1 and CDR2 were assigned from the germline V gene (reference sequence) as PRHDT and FYEKMQ. Spanning cysteine to phenylalanine, the CDR3 consists of 18 amino acids. Just CDR3 DNA is preserved here, 54 bases in frame from base 1. Ends trimmed: V by 1 base, J by 1 base; bases unmatched to a gene: 10. TCRbeta CDR3 regions were amplified from genomic DNA by means of the immunoSEQ Assay, a bias-controlled multiplex PCR. The authors' analysis ran thus. The number of nucleated cells in each sample was estimated by amplification of reference gene primers within the assay. To quantify the absolute abundance of each unique TCRbeta CDR3 rearrangement, sequence reads were collapsed and filtered. For each sample, productive Simpson clonality was calculated by taking the square root of Simpson's diversity index across productive rearrangements. Not all clones reach the TCRdb copy of this immuneACCESS table, which keeps in-frame sequences only. Checked studies attribute under half of the gap to unresolved V genes and leave the rest unexplained. V and J calls and clone size follow that table, whereas D and trimming were derived from the DNA. Recorded for this sample are 150,000 or so clones; 75% to 80% of them occurred a single time. The ten top clones hold around 2.9% of the sample.

Enrolling through a virtual design, the prospective study's participants ranged in age from roughly 18 to 95 years and lived across 24 United States geographic areas. In the prospective study, participants were assigned to cohorts based on the clinical history participants reported in a screening survey and a study questionnaire. ImmuneRACE Cohort 3 recovered participants were defined by two consecutive negative NP/OP PCR tests, healthcare professional clearance, or symptom resolution. Each participant in the prospective study had whole blood, serum and a nasopharyngeal or oropharyngeal swab collected by mobile phlebotomists. Participants in the prospective study had the option to provide additional blood draws and questionnaires over a roughly two-month period. Before DNA extraction, prospective study blood samples were shipped either frozen or at room temperature.

Sequenced input: PBMCs or T cells enriched from blood (not recorded which). This sequence uses TRBV13 and TRBJ1-1, and 9 junction bases match TRBD1. The sequence derives from a woman in her forties or fifties who had recovered from COVID-19. The CDR3 reads as follows: CASSLERQGGLGNTEAFF. The DNA is as follows: TGTGCCAGCAGCTTAGAAAGACAGGGGGGCCTCGGGAACACTGAAGCTTTCTTT.